This T cell receptor (beta chain) derives from a study of regulatory T cells in long-lasting Graves disease (dated by TCRdb to about 2021). In the study overall: To count as having persistent Graves' disease, a patient had to have received antithyroid drug treatment for over 5 years with TSH receptor autoantibodies remaining persistently positive. This study used TCR sequencing and RNA sequencing of peripheral blood to compare persistent Graves' disease patients against newly diagnosed Graves' disease patients. The study took place in China and was registered as a clinical trial. A total of some 33 samples were covered by TCR sequencing, comprising some 13 persistent and about 20 newly diagnosed Graves' disease patients. In the clinical cohort, patients with persistent Graves' disease had used antithyroid drugs for an average of around 10 years. Overall results and qualifications from the work: Persistent patients shared more public clonotypes among themselves (around 3,000) than newly diagnosed patients did (about 1,000). Only the TCR beta chain was sequenced and analyzed. Preferential use of TRBV28, TRBJ1-2 and TRBJ2-5 was observed in persistent disease, whereas TRBV20-1 and TRBJ2-1 were favored in newly diagnosed disease. The authors acknowledged the small sample size as a limitation that may reduce accuracy. Lower TCR Shannon entropy and fewer highly expanded clones were observed in persistent Graves' disease patients than in newly diagnosed patients, which suggested clonal expansion. Because the primary lesion, thyroid tissue, could not be accessed, the study looked at peripheral blood alone.

CDR1 and CDR2 are drawn from the germline V gene: SGHTA, FQGTGA. Trimming costs V 5 bases and J 7 bases, and their ends lie 12 bases apart. The CDR3 has 14 amino acids, counting the end cysteine and phenylalanine. Of all the DNA, just the CDR3 is kept, 42 bases in frame from base 1. In its sample, this clonotype was seen many times. The specificity of this receptor is unknown. One base away there is no much larger clone; base qualities are not given. The time point label corresponds to: persistent/refractory GD, antithyroid drugs over 5 years with positive TRAb. For both TCR sequencing and RNA sequencing, RNA was extracted from PBMCs using TRIzol. The diagnosis of Graves' disease followed American Thyroid Association guidelines. The patients came from an endocrinology department in Xi'an, China. From each patient, around 8.3 milliliters of peripheral blood was collected into an EDTA anticoagulant tube. Ficoll Paque Plus density gradient separation was used to isolate PBMCs, and no further T cell sorting was done. An Agilent 2100 Bioanalyzer and agarose gel were used to assess RNA quality, and a NanoDrop 2000 was used to measure RNA concentration.

The method behind the library was multiplex PCR. Data came from an Illumina HiSeq 4000. CDR3 regions were amplified by Arm-PCR with iRepertoire HTBI primers to construct TCR beta libraries. Gel purification was performed on PCR products prior to sequencing. Per the source publication's procedure: Gene usage analysis of CDR3 amino acid clonotypes relied on the roughly 60 TRBV and more than twelve TRBJ segments identified across samples. Filtered high-quality paired reads were merged into contigs using COPE and FqMerger. Contigs were aligned with BLAST to IMGT TRBV, TRBD and TRBJ reference genes, and CDR3 was defined per IMGT. Any clonotype with a frequency above 0.1% was classified as a highly expanded clone. Repertoire diversity was measured by Shannon entropy, and V-J evenness by the Gini coefficient. A clonotype was considered public if more than one individual shared it. The public sequencing data were trimmed at Q25 with fastp and processed into clonotypes with MiXCR by TCRdb, which kept only in-frame beta chains. Each entry merges the rows of one CDR3 protein and shows their most common DNA and genes. TCRdb assigned the V and J calls; the authors' analysis was not used. Present in this sample are roughly 500,000 distinct CDR3 sequences, less than 25% of which were seen just once. The top ten hold 6.5% to 8% of the sample.

Specimen: peripheral blood mononuclear cells (PBMCs), collected when the disease was refractory, from a patient treated with antithyroid drugs. This sequence uses TRBV7-3 and TRBJ1-6; matching of 6 bases hints at TRBD1 as the D gene. The TCR comes from a female donor with Graves disease. The CDR3 reads CASSVTGLNSPLHF. The bases are TGTGCCAGCAGCGTGACAGGCTTGAATTCACCCCTCCACTTT.